The sample holds one count of the clone carrying this T cell receptor beta chain. The source of the sample is a study of OX40 agonist ivuxolimab in advanced cancers. Overall study: Ivuxolimab, an agonistic anti-OX40 (CD134) antibody, was given to patients. Previous treatment with anti-PD-1, anti-PD-L1 or anti-CTLA-4 therapy was allowed; approximately 40% had received some.

The CDR3 contains 16 residues. In germline, CDR1 is LGHNA, CDR2 YSLEER. V gave up 4 bases and J gave up 3 bases, with 16 bases separating them. Method: immunoSEQ multiplex PCR; TCRdb's copy keeps in-frame clones and lacks some. There are 15,000 to 20,000 clones in the sample; roughly 87% occur only once, and 49% lies in the top ten. J is TRBJ2-1 and V is TRBV4-3, with a weak D call TRBD1 (6 bases). This specimen consisted of CD4+ or CD8+ T cells sorted from blood, obtained in a trial of the OX40 agonist ivuxolimab. The receptor comes from an adult with an advanced solid tumor such as melanoma, head and neck, liver or kidney cancer. CDR3 coding DNA: TGCGCCAGCAGCCCTTTCAGGGGAGCGCTCTACAATGAGCAGTTCTTC. Protein product: CASSPFRGALYNEQFF.